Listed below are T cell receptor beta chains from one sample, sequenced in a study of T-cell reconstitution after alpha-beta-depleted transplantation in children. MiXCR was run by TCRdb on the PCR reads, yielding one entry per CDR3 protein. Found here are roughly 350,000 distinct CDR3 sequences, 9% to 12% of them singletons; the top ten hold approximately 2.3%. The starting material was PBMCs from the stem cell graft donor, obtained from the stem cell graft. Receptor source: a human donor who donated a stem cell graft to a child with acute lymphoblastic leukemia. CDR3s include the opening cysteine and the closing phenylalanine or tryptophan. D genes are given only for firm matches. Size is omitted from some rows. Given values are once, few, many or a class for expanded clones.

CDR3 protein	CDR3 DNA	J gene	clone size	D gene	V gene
CGVEDLVGGGDEQYF	TGCGGCGTTGAAGATCTTGTTGGTGGGGGAGACGAGCAGTACTTC	TRBJ2-7	.	.	TRBV29-1
CASSPNTGEDTQYF	TGTGCCAGCTCACCGAACACAGGGGAAGATACGCAGTATTTT	TRBJ2-3	.	TRBD1	TRBV18
CASSSQVDSPLHF	TGTGCCAGCAGCTCACAGGTGGATTCACCCCTCCACTTT	TRBJ1-6	.	.	TRBV7-9
CASRPARGQGSYEQYF	TGCGCCAGCAGACCCGCCCGGGGACAGGGCTCCTACGAGCAGTACTTC	TRBJ2-7	few	TRBD1	TRBV4-1
CASSLEGGTDTQYF	TGTGCCAGCAGCTTAGAGGGAGGAACAGATACGCAGTATTTT	TRBJ2-3	.	.	TRBV7-2
CASSSQTANYGYTF	TGCGCCAGCAGCTCCCAGACAGCTAACTATGGCTACACCTTC	TRBJ1-2	few	.	TRBV5-1
CASSQDLGSEQFF	TGTGCCAGCAGCCAAGATCTAGGTAGTGAGCAGTTCTTC	TRBJ2-1	.	.	TRBV4-2
CASSLSLGGYTF	TGTGCCAGCAGTTTGAGTCTGGGAGGCTACACCTTC	TRBJ1-2	.	.	TRBV12-3/TRBV12-4
CATSGKSTDTQYF	TGTGCCACCAGCGGAAAAAGCACAGATACGCAGTATTTT	TRBJ2-3	.	.	TRBV15
CASSFSMREAKNIQYF	TGTGCCAGCAGCTTCTCAATGAGGGAAGCCAAAAACATTCAGTACTTC	TRBJ2-4	.	.	TRBV5-6